In its sample, the clone carrying this T cell receptor beta chain was seen a few times. Its antigen is not known. Library construction for TCR beta used iRepertoire HTBI primers and Arm-PCR of CDR3 regions. TCRdb called the multiplex PCR reads again in MiXCR, with one record for every CDR3 protein. The sample has fewer than 500,000 distinct CDR3 sequences, roughly 15% seen once; the top ten hold 12%. This sample was included in a study of regulatory T cells in long-lasting Graves disease. Broader study findings: It was peripheral blood alone, not thyroid tissue, that was studied.

As for time point: newly diagnosed GD, antithyroid drugs for less than 3 months. From PBMCs, RNA was extracted and then used to make the TCR library. Trimming removed 0 bases from V and 6 bases from J, with 12 bases in between. The CDR3 has 15 residues. Germline CDR1 is SGHDT and CDR2 is YYEEEE. The data were also submitted as part of a second study, on T cells in Graves' hyperthyroidism and ophthalmopathy. That publication notes: Peripheral blood also featured most of the thyroid clonotypes expanded above 0.001.

Material: peripheral blood mononuclear cells (PBMCs), obtained at new diagnosis, from a patient treated with antithyroid drugs. This TCR was sampled from a man aged 35-49 years with Graves disease. The chain employs TRBV5-6 and TRBJ2-2; no clear D gene. The CDR3 sequence is CASSLVPGYAGELFF. The CDR3 nucleotides are TGTGCCAGCAGCTTGGTTCCGGGTTACGCCGGGGAGCTGTTTTTT.